The rows below give T cell receptor beta chains drawn from one sample of a study of early T cells in non-severe SARS-CoV-2 infection. MiXCR was run by TCRdb on the 5' RACE reads, yielding one entry per CDR3 protein. The profile covers around 63,000 distinct CDR3 sequences, with 5% to 6.5% appearing a single time and approximately 3.6% taken by the ten largest. Here the sequenced sample was whole blood, taken at baseline. Source of these receptors: an adult who was a healthcare worker with PCR-confirmed SARS-CoV-2 infection or an uninfected control (not recorded which). CDR3s include the opening cysteine and the closing phenylalanine or tryptophan. A D gene is named only where the DNA matches it firmly. Expanded clones are given a class, and other clones once, few, many or no size at all.

TRBD2	TRBV27	-	TRBJ2-7	CASSLGGLAADEQYF	TGTGCCAGCAGTTTAGGGGGACTAGCGGCAGACGAGCAGTACTTC
-	TRBV7-2	few	TRBJ1-5	CASSWGNSNQPQHF	TGTGCCAGCAGCTGGGGTAATAGCAATCAGCCCCAGCATTTT
TRBD1	TRBV28	few	TRBJ1-4	CASSSSGGTNEKLFF	TGTGCCAGCAGTTCTTCAGGGGGAACTAATGAAAAACTGTTTTTT
-	TRBV18	many	TRBJ2-3	CASSRGTSGTDTQYF	TGTGCCAGCTCACGTGGGACATCAGGCACAGATACGCAGTATTTT
TRBD2	TRBV9	-	TRBJ2-1	CASSFGGTSGSQNNEQFF	TGTGCCAGCAGCTTTGGCGGGACTAGCGGAAGCCAAAACAATGAGCAGTTCTTC
-	TRBV6-2/TRBV6-3	many	TRBJ1-5	CASSFDRYRSNQPQHF	TGTGCCAGCAGTTTCGACAGGTATCGGAGCAATCAGCCCCAGCATTTT
TRBD1	TRBV20-1	many	TRBJ1-2	CSSRDRDRYGYTF	TGCAGCAGCCGGGACAGGGACCGCTATGGCTACACCTTC
-	TRBV7-2	few	TRBJ1-2	CASSLEGLYGYTF	TGTGCCAGCAGCTTAGAGGGTTTATATGGCTACACCTTC
-	TRBV7-8	-	TRBJ2-2	CASSPRPDSGELFF	TGTGCCAGCAGCCCCAGACCAGATTCCGGGGAGCTGTTTTTT
-	TRBV12-2	many	TRBJ2-3	CASRLKAGTNTDTQYF	TGTGCAAGTCGCTTGAAAGCGGGGACGAACACAGATACGCAGTATTTT
TRBD1	TRBV2	-	TRBJ2-6	CASTKTGAGANVPTF	TGTGCCAGCACCAAGACAGGGGCTGGGGCCAACGTCCCGACTTTC
-	TRBV5-1	-	TRBJ1-2	CASSSGATGQDGYTF	TGCGCCAGCAGCTCGGGGGCTACTGGGCAGGATGGCTACACCTTC
-	TRBV7-6	many	TRBJ2-5	CASSLVGGAETQYF	TGTGCCAGCAGCTTAGTAGGGGGAGCCGAGACCCAGTACTTC
-	TRBV12-3/TRBV12-4	many	TRBJ1-1	CASSPNEGVNTEAFF	TGTGCCAGCAGCCCAAATGAGGGTGTGAACACTGAAGCTTTCTTT
-	TRBV12-3/TRBV12-4	many	TRBJ2-3	CASSPPEGVSTDTQYF	TGTGCCAGCAGTCCTCCGGAGGGGGTGAGCACAGATACGCAGTATTTT
-	TRBV13	many	TRBJ1-6	CASSLTGTRYSPLHF	TGTGCCAGCAGCTTAACGGGGACAAGGTACTCACCCCTCCATTTT
-	TRBV20-1	many	TRBJ1-1	CSASPGSNTEAFF	TGCAGTGCTAGCCCAGGATCGAACACTGAAGCTTTCTTT
-	TRBV7-2	many	TRBJ2-7	CASSSPGPRYEQYF	TGTGCCAGCAGCTCGCCGGGACCGAGATACGAGCAGTACTTC
TRBD2	TRBV19	few	TRBJ2-4	CASSIVRLTSGRAFAKNIQYF	TGTGCCAGTAGTATCGTCAGACTGACTAGCGGGAGGGCCTTTGCCAAAAACATTCAGTACTTC
TRBD2	TRBV6-1	-	TRBJ2-7	CASSTGSGDLYEQYF	TGTGCCAGCAGTACAGGTAGCGGGGACCTGTACGAGCAGTACTTC
TRBD2	TRBV20-1	many	TRBJ2-3	CSARDILAATDTQYF	TGCAGTGCTAGAGATATCCTAGCGGCCACAGATACGCAGTATTTT
-	TRBV20-1	few	TRBJ1-5	CSAREPGINQPQHF	TGCAGTGCTAGAGAGCCGGGTATCAATCAGCCCCAGCATTTT
TRBD2	TRBV29-1	few	TRBJ2-7	CSVGLAGAYEQYF	TGCAGCGTAGGACTAGCGGGAGCCTACGAGCAGTACTTC
TRBD1	TRBV20-1	many	TRBJ2-1	CSARDPGQGNEQFF	TGCAGTGCTAGAGATCCGGGACAGGGGAATGAGCAGTTCTTC
-	TRBV30	many	TRBJ2-1	CAWSGAESYNEQFF	TGTGCCTGGAGTGGCGCGGAGTCCTACAATGAGCAGTTCTTC
-	TRBV29-1	many	TRBJ1-1	CSVTRIMNTEAFF	TGCAGCGTTACCCGGATAATGAACACTGAAGCTTTCTTT
-	TRBV12-3/TRBV12-4	many	TRBJ2-1	CASSPTGPNEQFF	TGTGCCAGCAGTCCTACAGGGCCCAATGAGCAGTTCTTC
-	TRBV27	few	TRBJ2-6	CASMSPSSGANVLTF	TGTGCCAGCATGTCACCGAGCTCTGGGGCCAACGTCCTGACTTTC
-	TRBV6-6	few	TRBJ2-7	CASSPRGAYEQYF	TGTGCCAGCAGCCCACGAGGAGCCTACGAGCAGTACTTC
TRBD2	TRBV2	many	TRBJ2-3	CASSEREGDTQYF	TGTGCCAGCAGTGAACGGGAGGGAGATACGCAGTATTTT
-	TRBV7-9	many	TRBJ2-4	CASSLGRLSTIQYF	TGTGCCAGCAGCTTAGGCAGACTGAGTACCATTCAGTACTTC
TRBD2	TRBV4-1	few	TRBJ2-7	CASSQRRLAGVQAYEQYF	TGCGCCAGCAGCCAACGGAGACTAGCGGGAGTTCAGGCCTACGAGCAGTACTTC
TRBD2	TRBV24-1	few	TRBJ2-1	CATSDFPTSGKYNEQFF	TGTGCCACCAGTGATTTCCCTACTAGCGGAAAATACAATGAGCAGTTCTTC
TRBD2	TRBV28	many	TRBJ2-7	CASSPSGRGYEQYF	TGTGCCAGCAGTCCTAGCGGGAGGGGGTACGAGCAGTACTTC
-	TRBV7-2	many	TRBJ2-7	CASSLDGRDTYEQYF	TGTGCCAGCAGCTTAGATGGGCGGGACACCTACGAGCAGTACTTC
TRBD1	TRBV30	many	TRBJ1-5	CAWSASDRGQPQHF	TGTGCCTGGAGTGCTTCGGACAGGGGACAGCCCCAGCATTTT
-	TRBV10-3	few	TRBJ2-7	CATRQDLYEQYF	TGTGCCACCCGACAGGACCTTTACGAGCAGTACTTC
-	TRBV20-1	many	TRBJ2-3	CSATTRDTQYF	TGCAGTGCCACGACACGAGATACGCAGTATTTT
-	TRBV6-1	many	TRBJ2-3	CASSENVGEPDTQYF	TGTGCCAGCAGTGAAAACGTAGGTGAACCAGATACGCAGTATTTT
TRBD2	TRBV6-5	-	TRBJ2-1	CASRTSGVYNEQFF	TGTGCCAGCCGCACTAGCGGGGTATACAATGAGCAGTTCTTC
-	TRBV7-2	many	TRBJ2-7	CASAKAGTYTYEQYF	TGTGCCAGCGCCAAAGCCGGGACGTACACCTACGAGCAGTACTTC
TRBD1	TRBV27	many	TRBJ1-6	CASSFRQGANSPLHF	TGTGCCAGCAGTTTCCGACAGGGGGCCAATTCACCCCTCCACTTT
-	TRBV7-9	many	TRBJ1-3	CASSREGLSSGNTIYF	TGTGCCAGCAGTCGGGAGGGCCTGAGCTCTGGAAACACCATATATTTT
-	TRBV27	many	TRBJ2-7	CASSSGRSYEQYF	TGTGCCAGCAGTTCGGGACGGTCCTACGAGCAGTACTTC
-	TRBV27	-	TRBJ1-2	CASSPLSGGVPRRGYTF	TGTGCCAGCAGTCCCCTCTCCGGGGGAGTGCCCCGGAGAGGCTACACCTTC
-	TRBV15	-	TRBJ2-7	CATSSGTVYEQYF	TGTGCCACCAGCAGCGGGACGGTCTACGAGCAGTACTTC
TRBD2	TRBV12-3/TRBV12-4	-	TRBJ2-7	CASLLSGRNEQYF	TGTGCCAGCCTTCTTAGCGGGAGAAACGAGCAGTACTTC